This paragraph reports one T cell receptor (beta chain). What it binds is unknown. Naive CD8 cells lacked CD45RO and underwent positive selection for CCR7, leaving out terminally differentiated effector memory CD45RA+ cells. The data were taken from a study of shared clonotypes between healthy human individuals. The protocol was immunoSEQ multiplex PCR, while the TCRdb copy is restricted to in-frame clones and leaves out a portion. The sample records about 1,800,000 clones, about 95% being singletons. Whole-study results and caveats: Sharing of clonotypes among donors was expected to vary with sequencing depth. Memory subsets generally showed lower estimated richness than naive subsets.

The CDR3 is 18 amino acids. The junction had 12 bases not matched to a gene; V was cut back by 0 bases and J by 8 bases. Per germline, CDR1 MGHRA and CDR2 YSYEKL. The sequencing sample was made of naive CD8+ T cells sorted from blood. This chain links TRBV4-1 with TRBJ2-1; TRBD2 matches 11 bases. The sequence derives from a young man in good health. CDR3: CASSQEGMGLAGGDEQFF. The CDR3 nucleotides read TGCGCCAGCAGCCAAGAAGGGATGGGGCTAGCGGGAGGCGATGAGCAGTTCTTC.